What follows is one T cell receptor beta chain and its context. As yet, its antigen is unknown. The CDR3 spans 15 residues. Germline trimming cut 2 bases from V and 5 bases from J; bases unmatched to any gene: 6. The data are from a study of molecular identifiers for immune sequencing clone quantification. General study results and limits: Same-barcode identical TCR molecules could make highly expanded clones look smaller than they are. One cell's worth of spiked Jurkat TCR RNA was reportedly detectable among about a million naive cells.

The sorting of naive CD8 T cells used the CD8+CD4-CCR7+CD45RA+ phenotype. MiXCR, applied by TCRdb to the PCR reads, yields one record per CDR3 protein. The sample gives under 600,000 distinct CDR3 sequences, less than 30% of which show up once; about 0.75% is in the top ten. The origin of this receptor is a human donor in good health. Some libraries in this study had Jurkat cell RNA spiked in. The sample was naive CD8+ T cells from blood, with Jurkat cell RNA spiked in. Subset here: FACS-sorted CD8+CD4-CCR7+CD45RA+ naive T cells. This rearrangement joins TRBV12-3 or TRBV12-4 to TRBJ1-5, with 7 bases that match TRBD1. CDR3 in DNA: TGTGCCAGCAGTTTACGGACGACAGGGTATCAGCCCCAGCATTTT. As protein: CASSLRTTGYQPQHF.